Listed here are 27 T cell receptor beta chains from one sample, sequenced in a study of Graves' ophthalmopathy and Graves' hyperthyroidism. From RNA, the CDR3 regions of TCR beta chains were amplified and sequenced. After a first-round RT-PCR with HTBI primers, a second-round multiplex PCR was run. TCRdb re-derived calls from the multiplex PCR reads in MiXCR, one entry per CDR3 protein. Of a few hundred thousand distinct CDR3 sequences in the sample, roughly 15% were seen once. Sequencing was carried out using peripheral blood. Every receptor here comes from a woman aged 18 to 35 with stable Graves' hyperthyroidism.

This clonotype was observed at least ten times. This chain connects TRBV11-1 to TRBJ1-5; the D is unclear. The V gene lost 1 base and the J gene lost 0 bases, with 13 bases spanning the gap. The CDR3 has 17 amino acids. Germline V lookup: CDR1 SGHAT, CDR2 FQDESV (reference sequence). The CDR3 region is CASSLDSSGDSNQPQHF. The CDR3 DNA reads TGTGCCAGCAGCTTAGACTCCTCTGGGGATAGCAATCAGCCCCAGCATTTT.

This clonotype was found many times. The rearrangement uses TRBV7-2 and TRBJ2-4; tentatively, D is TRBD1 (5 bases). Between the trimmed V and J ends, which lost 2 bases and 1 base, there was a span of 6 bases. The CDR3 runs to 14 residues. Germline V gene sequence: CDR1 SGHTA, CDR2 FQGNSA. In DNA form, the CDR3 reads TGTGCCAGCAGCTTATCAGGGGCCAAAAACATTCAGTACTTC. Translating it yields CASSLSGAKNIQYF.

This clonotype was counted at least ten times. V usage is TRBV12-3 or TRBV12-4 and J usage is TRBJ1-1; 8 nucleotides align to TRBD1. The J segment lost 13 bases and the V segment lost 5 bases, leaving 6 bases of the junction unmatched. This CDR3 is 11 amino acids long. CDR3 in DNA: TGTGCCAGCAGTGCCCGGGACAGGAGTTTCTTT. Protein: CASSARDRSFF.

This clonotype was picked up many times. The chain uses TRBV19 and TRBJ2-2; 13 bases are shared with TRBD2. V gave up 6 bases and J gave up 7 bases; unmatched junction bases: 5. This CDR3 is 15 amino acids long. CDR1 and CDR2 from the germline V gene are LNHDA and SQIVND (reference sequence). The CDR3 is CASSTSGGALGELFF. CDR3 nucleotide sequence: TGTGCCAGTAGCACTAGCGGGGGGGCTCTCGGGGAGCTGTTTTTT.

This chain links TRBV5-1 with TRBJ1-2, with 7 positions matching TRBD1. Per germline, CDR1 SGHRS and CDR2 YFSETQ. The CDR3 contains 16 residues. V lost 4 bases to trimming and J lost 1 base; unmatched junction nucleotides: 10. In nucleotides, the CDR3 is TGCGCCAGCAGCCCCCGACAGGGTTTGGATAACTATGGCTACACCTTC. Translation: CASSPRQGLDNYGYTF. The full variable domain, its missing parts supplied by reference TRBV5-1 and TRBJ1-2, is KAGVTQTPRYLIKTRGQQVTLSCSPISGHRSVSWYQQTPGQGLQFLFEYFSETQRNKGNFPGRFSGRQFSNSRSEMNVSTLELGDSALYLCASSPRQGLDNYGYTFGSGTRLTVV.

This clonotype was seen a few times. The germline gene is not matched at one end of the junction; a read error may be the cause. The chain recombines TRBV7-9 with TRBJ2-5, with D possibly being TRBD1 or TRBD2 (5 bases each). The CDR3 is made up of 15 amino acids. Germline CDR1 and CDR2: SEHNR and FQNEAQ (reference sequence). CDR3 sequence (DNA): TGTGCCAGCAGCTTTAGATCGGGGCGGCAAGAGACCAAGTACTTC. The encoded protein is CASSFRSGRQETKYF. The full variable domain, completed using reference TRBV7-9 and TRBJ2-5, is DTGVSQNPRHKITKRGQNVTFRCDPISEHNRLYWYRQTLGQGPEFLTYFQNEAQLEKSRLLSDRFSAERPKGSFSTLEIQRTEQGDSAMYLCASSFRSGRQETKYFGPGTRLLVL.

This clonotype was detected many times. The chain carries TRBV15 and TRBJ1-2; the D gene is possibly TRBD1 (6 bases). The CDR3 length is 13 residues. V lost 2 bases, J lost 6 bases, and 10 bases lay in between. CDR1 LNHNV and CDR2 YYDKDF come from the germline V gene (reference sequence). CDR3 nucleotide sequence: TGTGCCACCAGCAGATCCAGGGGCCATGGCTACACCTTC. Protein product: CATSRSRGHGYTF. Variable domain in full (rest from reference TRBV15 and TRBJ1-2): DAMVIQNPRYQVTQFGKPVTLSCSQTLNHNVMYWYQQKSSQAPKLLFHYYDKDFNNEADTPDNFQSRRPNTSFCFLDIRSPGLGDTAMYLCATSRSRGHGYTFGSGTRLTVV.

This clonotype came up many times. One junction end does not reproduce the germline sequence, and a read error may be involved. The V and J genes are TRBV2 and TRBJ1-2; D uncertain. CDR1 is SNHLY, CDR2 FYNNEI, per germline. CDR3 size: 11 residues. The CDR3 reads CASIVGPASAF. The CDR3 DNA sequence: TGTGCCAGCATAGTCGGTCCAGCTTCTGCTTTC.

This chain links TRBV6-2 or TRBV6-3 with TRBJ1-1, with TRBD1 as a possible D gene (5 bases). From germline, CDR1 is MNHEY and CDR2 SVGEGT. The CDR3 runs 13 residues. Trimming removed 6 bases at V and 4 bases at J, with 12 bases between. The CDR3 DNA reads TGTGCCAGCAGCCGGGACCCCAGCACTGAAGCTTTCTTT. Amino acids: CASSRDPSTEAFF.

V and J are TRBV11-2 and TRBJ1-1, with D uncertain. Trimming removed 1 base at V and 4 bases at J, with 7 bases between. CDR1 and CDR2 from the germline V gene are SGHAT and FQNNGV. The CDR3 length is 13 residues. The CDR3 DNA follows: TGTGCCAGCAGCTTAGTATGGGGCACTGAAGCTTTCTTT. Translated, it gives CASSLVWGTEAFF.

The rearrangement uses TRBV6-5 and TRBJ2-7; D not resolved. Germline CDR1 and CDR2: MNHEY and SVGAGI. The CDR3 has 15 amino acids. V was cut by 0 bases and J by 7 bases, with 16 bases left in between. The CDR3 protein is CASSYSHYAGLEQYF. The CDR3 DNA sequence: TGTGCCAGCAGTTACTCCCACTATGCCGGTTTGGAGCAGTACTTC.

This clonotype has only a few counts. The rearrangement joins TRBV19 to TRBJ2-3, with TRBD1 matching 10 bases. Trimming took 5 bases from V and 4 from J; bases not matched to a gene: 6. The germline gives CDR1 LNHDA, CDR2 SQIVND (reference sequence). The CDR3 spans 15 residues. The CDR3 sequence is CASSATGTGADTQYF. CDR3 bases: TGTGCCAGTAGTGCCACCGGGACAGGGGCAGATACGCAGTATTTT.

This clonotype was seen many times. This sequence may be a read error, since a much larger clone differs from it by one base. The gene calls are TRBV10-3 and TRBJ1-1; no definite D call. The CDR3 contains 13 residues. V was clipped by 3 bases and J by 0 bases, with 5 bases between them. Germline V gives CDR1 ENHRY, CDR2 SYGVKD. The chain's CDR3 is CAISDSMNTEAFF. CDR3 bases: TGTGCCATCAGTGACAGCATGAACACTGAAGCTTTCTTT.

At least ten counts were recorded for this clonotype. The chain links TRBV11-3 to TRBJ2-7; possible D gene TRBD2, 5 bases. The CDR3 runs 15 residues. The germline CDR1 and CDR2 sequences are SGHNT and YENEEA. Trimming shortened V by 1 base and J by 2 bases, and 12 bases separated the two germline ends. CDR3 in DNA: TGTGCCAGCAGCTTAGTCGGACTTACAGCCTACGAGCAGTACTTC. Translating gives CASSLVGLTAYEQYF.

Note on this clonotype: This could be a read error, since a much larger clone is one nucleotide away. This CDR3 is missing its conserved last phenylalanine or tryptophan, likely due to a read error. The chain joins TRBV6-1 to TRBJ2-7; D gene unclear. Per the germline V gene, CDR1 is MNHNS and CDR2 is SASEGT. CDR3 length equals 10 residues. The ends were cut back, 3 bases at V and 4 bases at J, with 1 base in the middle. CDR3 DNA: TGTGCCAGCAGTGAGTACGAGCAGTACTAC. Residues: CASSEYEQYY.

This clonotype was observed many times. The junction differs from germline at one of its ends, possibly a read error. The V gene is TRBV20-1, the J gene TRBJ1-1, with D possibly being TRBD1 (6 bases). Germline assignment: CDR1 DFQATT and CDR2 SNEGSKA (reference sequence). The CDR3 is 14 amino acids. CDR3 bases: TGCAGTGCTGAGAAGGACAGTATGAAGACTGAAGCTTTCTTT. Its translation: CSAEKDSMKTEAFF.

In this sample, this clonotype turned up many times. V gene TRBV2 combines with J gene TRBJ2-2, with 8 bases aligning to TRBD2. This CDR3 is built from 14 residues. Looked up from germline, CDR1 is SNHLY and CDR2 is FYNNEI. V was pared by 9 bases and J by 7 bases, with 10 bases of the junction left unmatched. The CDR3 nucleotides are TGTGCCAGAGAACGGGGGGGCCGAGGCGGGGAGCTGTTTTTT. It yields the protein CARERGGRGGELFF.

The chain joins TRBV7-2 to TRBJ1-3; D is uncertain. Trimming shortened V by 5 bases and J by 4 bases, and 12 bases separated the two germline ends. The CDR3 spans 14 residues. CDR1 and CDR2 from the germline V gene are SGHTA and FQGNSA. Here the CDR3 reads CASSRRKGGNTIYF. The CDR3 region has the DNA TGTGCCAGCAGCCGCAGGAAAGGAGGAAACACCATATATTTT.

There are many counts of this clonotype. The CDR3 sequence is CASVLTVNTEAFF. CDR3 coding DNA: TGTGCTAGTGTCCTGACAGTGAACACTGAAGCTTTCTTT. The chain is built from TRBV12-5 and TRBJ1-1; D perhaps matches TRBD1 (5 bases). The V gene's germline CDR1 is LGHNT and CDR2 FRNRAP. The germline V and J ends were trimmed by 7 bases and 0 bases, with 9 bases remaining between them. This CDR3 has 13 amino acids. The full variable domain, rest sourced from reference TRBV12-5 and TRBJ1-1, is DARVTQTPRHKVTEMGQEVTMRCQPILGHNTVFWYRQTMMQGLELLAYFRNRAPLDDSGMPKDRFSAEMPDATLATLKIQPSEPRDSAVYFCASVLTVNTEAFFGQGTRLTVV.

V is TRBV10-3 and J is TRBJ1-1; tentative D call: TRBD1 (5 bases). From germline, CDR1 is ENHRY and CDR2 SYGVKD. Trimming left V 4 bases short and J 2 bases short, with 11 bases between. CDR3 size: 14 residues. CDR3 amino acids: CAISARGTNTEAFF. The CDR3 nucleotides are TGTGCCATCAGTGCCCGGGGCACTAACACTGAAGCTTTCTTT.

Remarks on this clonotype: This may be a read error, as it is one base from a much larger clone. The chain carries TRBV12-3 or TRBV12-4 and TRBJ1-1; D uncertain. There are 14 residues in the CDR3. CDR3 loop: CASSLNSGPTEACF. CDR3 DNA sequence: TGTGCCAGCAGTTTAAATTCCGGTCCCACTGAAGCTTGCTTT.

The rearrangement links TRBV11-2 to TRBJ2-7, with 7 positions matching TRBD2. CDR1 SGHAT and CDR2 FQNNGV come from the germline V gene. CDR3 size: 16 residues. J was trimmed by 1 base and V by 0 bases; bases with no gene match: 6. The DNA for the CDR3 is TGTGCCAGCAGCTTAGAGGGGGGGTATCCTTCCTACGAGCAGTACTTC. As protein: CASSLEGGYPSYEQYF.

This clonotype was counted at least ten times. V and J are TRBV20-1 and TRBJ2-2; D is tentatively TRBD1 or TRBD2 (7 bases each). CDR3 size: 15 residues. V lost 1 base and J 4 bases, leaving 13 bases between the germline ends. Looked up from germline, CDR1 is DFQATT and CDR2 is SNEGSKA (reference sequence). The CDR3 sequence is CSARVGGGGTGELFF. For the CDR3, the DNA is TGCAGTGCTAGAGTGGGAGGGGGCGGCACCGGGGAGCTGTTTTTT.

This clonotype has a count of ten or more. V usage is TRBV6-5 and J usage is TRBJ1-2; a weak D match, TRBD1 (6 bases). In germline, CDR1 is MNHEY, CDR2 SVGAGI. Trimming took off 4 bases at V and 6 bases at J, with 15 bases between the two ends. The CDR3 contains 14 residues. The CDR3 region has the DNA TGTGCCAGCAGTTCCCCCTACAGGGTTGATGGCTACACCTTC. It specifies CASSSPYRVDGYTF.

The chain employs TRBV12-3 or TRBV12-4 and TRBJ1-1; D perhaps matches TRBD1 (5 bases). The CDR3 contains 14 residues. The V end was cut by 6 bases, the J end by 4 bases, with 15 bases between. CDR3 nucleotide sequence: TGTGCCAGCAGCTGGACTCATCAGGGCACTGAAGCTTTCTTT. Its protein is CASSWTHQGTEAFF.

This clonotype occurred many times. The gene calls are TRBV12-3 or TRBV12-4 and TRBJ2-5; 7 nucleotides line up with TRBD1. The CDR3 loop spans 16 amino acids. V was clipped by 5 bases and J by 4 bases; unmatched bases: 13. CDR3 nucleotides: TGTGCCAGCAGTCCGCGATCGACAGGGTGGGGAGAGACCCAGTACTTC. Its protein is CASSPRSTGWGETQYF.

This chain uses TRBV6-1 with TRBJ2-7; D possibly corresponds to TRBD2 (6 bases). V lost 2 bases and J lost 3, with 14 bases in between. The CDR3 runs to 15 residues. The germline gives CDR1 MNHNS, CDR2 SASEGT. Here the CDR3 reads CASSERRATIYEQYF. The CDR3 nucleotides read TGTGCCAGCAGTGAAAGGAGGGCTACCATCTACGAGCAGTACTTC.